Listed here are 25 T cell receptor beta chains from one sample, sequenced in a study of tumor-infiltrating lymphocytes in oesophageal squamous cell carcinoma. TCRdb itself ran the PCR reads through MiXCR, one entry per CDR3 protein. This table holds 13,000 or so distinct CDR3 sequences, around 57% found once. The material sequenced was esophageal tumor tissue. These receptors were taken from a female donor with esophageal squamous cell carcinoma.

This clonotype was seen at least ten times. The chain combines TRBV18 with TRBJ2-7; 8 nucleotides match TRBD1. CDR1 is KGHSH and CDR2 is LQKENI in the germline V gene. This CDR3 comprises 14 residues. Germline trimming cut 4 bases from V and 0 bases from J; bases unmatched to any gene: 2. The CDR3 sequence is CASSQTGASYEQYF. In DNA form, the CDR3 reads TGTGCCAGCTCACAGACAGGGGCCTCCTACGAGCAGTACTTC.

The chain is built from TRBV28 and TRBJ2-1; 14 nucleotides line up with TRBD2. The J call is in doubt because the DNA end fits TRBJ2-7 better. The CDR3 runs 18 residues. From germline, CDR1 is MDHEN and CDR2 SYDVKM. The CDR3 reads CASTSQGTSGRFLYEQYF. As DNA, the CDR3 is TGTGCCAGCACTTCTCAGGGGACTAGCGGGAGATTTTTGTACGAGCAGTACTTC.

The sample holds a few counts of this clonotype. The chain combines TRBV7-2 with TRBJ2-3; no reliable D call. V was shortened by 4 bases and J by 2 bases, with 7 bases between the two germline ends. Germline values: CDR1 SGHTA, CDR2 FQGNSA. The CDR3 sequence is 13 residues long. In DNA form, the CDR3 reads TGTGCCAGCAGCTCTTACCCCACAGATACGCAGTATTTT. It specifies CASSSYPTDTQYF.

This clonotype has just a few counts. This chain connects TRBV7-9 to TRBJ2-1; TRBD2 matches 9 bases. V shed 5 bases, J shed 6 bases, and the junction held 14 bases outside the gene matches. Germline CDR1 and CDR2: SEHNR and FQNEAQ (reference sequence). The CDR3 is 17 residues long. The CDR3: CASSAIPAGGVRNEQFF. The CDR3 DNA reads TGTGCCAGCAGCGCAATCCCTGCGGGAGGGGTTCGCAATGAGCAGTTCTTC.

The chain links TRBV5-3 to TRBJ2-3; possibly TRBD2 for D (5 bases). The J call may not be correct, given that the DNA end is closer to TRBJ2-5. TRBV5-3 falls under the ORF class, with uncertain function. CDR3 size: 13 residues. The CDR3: CASSRGLLQTQYF. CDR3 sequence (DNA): TGTGCCAGCAGTCGTGGACTGTTGCAGACCCAGTACTTC.

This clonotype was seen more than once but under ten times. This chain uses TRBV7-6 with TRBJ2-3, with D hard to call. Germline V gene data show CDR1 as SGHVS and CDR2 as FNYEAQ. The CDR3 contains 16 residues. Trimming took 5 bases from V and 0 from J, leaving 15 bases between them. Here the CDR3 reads CASSPTVIDSTDTQYF. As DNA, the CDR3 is TGTGCCAGCAGCCCCACCGTGATAGATAGCACAGATACGCAGTATTTT.

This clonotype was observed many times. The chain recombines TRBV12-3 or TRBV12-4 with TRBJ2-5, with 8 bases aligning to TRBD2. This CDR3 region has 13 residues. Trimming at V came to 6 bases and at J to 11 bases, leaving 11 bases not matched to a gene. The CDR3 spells CASSPGLAIKQYF. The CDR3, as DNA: TGTGCCAGCAGCCCAGGACTAGCTATCAAGCAGTACTTC.

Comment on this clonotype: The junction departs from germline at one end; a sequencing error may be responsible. CDR3 nucleotides: TGTGCCAGCAGTGAATCCCCGGGCTATAATTCACCCCTCCACTTC. Translated, it gives CASSESPGYNSPLHF. This rearrangement joins TRBV2 to TRBJ1-6; D not resolved. The CDR3 is made up of 15 amino acids. Germline V gene data show CDR1 as SNHLY and CDR2 as FYNNEI.

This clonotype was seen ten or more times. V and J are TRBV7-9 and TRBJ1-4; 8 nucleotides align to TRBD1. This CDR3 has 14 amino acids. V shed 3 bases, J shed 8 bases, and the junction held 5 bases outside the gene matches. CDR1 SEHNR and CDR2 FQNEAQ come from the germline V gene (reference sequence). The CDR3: CASSFGQGGEKLFF. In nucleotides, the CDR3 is TGTGCCAGCAGCTTTGGACAGGGAGGGGAAAAACTGTTTTTT. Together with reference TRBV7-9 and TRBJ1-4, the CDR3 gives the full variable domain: DTGVSQNPRHKITKRGQNVTFRCDPISEHNRLYWYRQTLGQGPEFLTYFQNEAQLEKSRLLSDRFSAERPKGSFSTLEIQRTEQGDSAMYLCASSFGQGGEKLFFGSGTQLSVL.

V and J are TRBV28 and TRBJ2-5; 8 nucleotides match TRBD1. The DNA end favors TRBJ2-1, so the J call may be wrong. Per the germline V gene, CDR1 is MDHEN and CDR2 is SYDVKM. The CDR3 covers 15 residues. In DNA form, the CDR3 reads TGTGCCAGCAGTTTCTCAGGGGGCGACTACAATGAGCAGTTCTTC. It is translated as CASSFSGGDYNEQFF.

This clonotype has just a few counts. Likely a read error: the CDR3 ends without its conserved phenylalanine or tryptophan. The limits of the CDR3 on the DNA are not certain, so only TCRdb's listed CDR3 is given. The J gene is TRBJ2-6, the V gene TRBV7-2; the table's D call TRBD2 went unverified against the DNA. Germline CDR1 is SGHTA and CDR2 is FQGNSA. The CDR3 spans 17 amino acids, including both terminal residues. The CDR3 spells CASSTRTSGYNEQFFGA.

The CDR3 DNA reads as TGTGCCAGCAGCTTAGGAGTGTGGGGGAGTGACTACAATGAGCAGTTCTTC. This translates into CASSLGVWGSDYNEQFF. V usage is TRBV7-6 and J usage is TRBJ2-7, with D perhaps being TRBD1 or TRBD2 (5 bases each). The DNA matches TRBJ2-1 better at its end, which makes the J call doubtful. The CDR3 is 17 amino acids. CDR1 SGHVS and CDR2 FNYEAQ come from the germline V gene.

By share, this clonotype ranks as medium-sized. CDR3 nucleotides: TGTGCCAGCAGCTTAGGCCTGGGTCCTTACCCAGAGACCCAGTACTTC. It codes for CASSLGLGPYPETQYF. The rearrangement joins TRBV7-9 to TRBJ2-5; D call uncertain. The germline CDR1 and CDR2 sequences are SEHNR and FQNEAQ (reference sequence). V was trimmed by 1 base and J by 4 bases, leaving 16 bases between them. This CDR3 contains 16 residues.

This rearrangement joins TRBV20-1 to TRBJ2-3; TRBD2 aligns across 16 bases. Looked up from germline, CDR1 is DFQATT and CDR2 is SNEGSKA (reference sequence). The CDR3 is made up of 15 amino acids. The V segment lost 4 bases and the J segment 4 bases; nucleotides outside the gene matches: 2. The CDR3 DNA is TGCAGTGCTACGGGGACTAGCGGGAGGGCAGATACGCAGTATTTT. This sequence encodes CSATGTSGRADTQYF.

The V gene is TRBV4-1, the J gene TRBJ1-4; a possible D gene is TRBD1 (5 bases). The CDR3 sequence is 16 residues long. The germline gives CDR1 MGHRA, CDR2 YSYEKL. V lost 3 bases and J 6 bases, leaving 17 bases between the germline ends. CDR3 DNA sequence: TGCGCCAGCAGCCAGGGATACGGGACTGTGGATGAAAAACTGTTTTTT. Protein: CASSQGYGTVDEKLFF.

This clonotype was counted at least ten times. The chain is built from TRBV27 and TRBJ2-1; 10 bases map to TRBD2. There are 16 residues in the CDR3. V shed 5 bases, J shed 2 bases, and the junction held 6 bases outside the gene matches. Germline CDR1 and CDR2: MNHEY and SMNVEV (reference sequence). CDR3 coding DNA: TGTGCCAGCAGTACCGGACTAGCGGAAACCTACAATGAGCAGTTCTTC. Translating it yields CASSTGLAETYNEQFF.

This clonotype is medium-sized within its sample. CDR3 sequence: CASSRLVGITYNEQFF. CDR3 coding DNA: TGTGCCAGCAGTCGCTTGGTAGGGATCACCTACAATGAGCAGTTCTTC. V usage is TRBV6-1 and J usage is TRBJ2-1; D gene uncertain. There are 16 residues in the CDR3. Germline V CDR1 and CDR2: MNHNS, SASEGT. Trimming pared 5 bases from V and 2 bases from J, leaving 16 bases between.

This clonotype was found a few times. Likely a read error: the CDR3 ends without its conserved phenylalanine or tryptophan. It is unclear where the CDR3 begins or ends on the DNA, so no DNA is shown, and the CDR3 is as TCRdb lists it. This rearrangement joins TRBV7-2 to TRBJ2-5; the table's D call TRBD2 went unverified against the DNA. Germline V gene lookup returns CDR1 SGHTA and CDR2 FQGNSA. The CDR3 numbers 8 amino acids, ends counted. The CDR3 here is CASSLEGR.

Here the CDR3 DNA reads TGTGCCAGCACCTCGGAAGGGGGATTCGAGCAGTACTTC. As protein: CASTSEGGFEQYF. The chain joins TRBV7-4 to TRBJ2-3; possible D gene TRBD1, 6 bases. The better agreement between TRBJ2-7 and the DNA end casts doubt on the J call. Looked up from germline, CDR1 is SGHVT and CDR2 is SQSDAQ. The CDR3 is made up of 13 amino acids.

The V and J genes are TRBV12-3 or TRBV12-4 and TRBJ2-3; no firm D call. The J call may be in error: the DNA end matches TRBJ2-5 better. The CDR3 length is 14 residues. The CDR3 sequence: CASSLVVASETQYF. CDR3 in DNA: TGTGCCAGCAGTTTAGTGGTAGCCTCCGAGACCCAGTACTTC.

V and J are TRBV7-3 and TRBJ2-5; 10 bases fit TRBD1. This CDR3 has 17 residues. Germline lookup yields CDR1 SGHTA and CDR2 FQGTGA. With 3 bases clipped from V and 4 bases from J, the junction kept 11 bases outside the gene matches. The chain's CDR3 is CASSLGLTGGLGETQYF. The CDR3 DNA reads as TGTGCCAGCAGCTTGGGGTTGACAGGGGGCTTGGGAGAGACCCAGTACTTC.

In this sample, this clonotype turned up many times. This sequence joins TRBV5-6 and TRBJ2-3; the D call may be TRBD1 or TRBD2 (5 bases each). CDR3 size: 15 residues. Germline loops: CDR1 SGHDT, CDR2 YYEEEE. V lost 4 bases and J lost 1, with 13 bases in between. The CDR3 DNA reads TGTGCCAGCAGCCTCGACGGGGCCCGCACAGATACGCAGTATTTT. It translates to CASSLDGARTDTQYF.

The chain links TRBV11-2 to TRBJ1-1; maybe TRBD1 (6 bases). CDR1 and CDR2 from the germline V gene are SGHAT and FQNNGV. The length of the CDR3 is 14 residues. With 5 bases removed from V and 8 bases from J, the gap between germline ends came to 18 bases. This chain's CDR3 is CASSTHTGHKEAFF. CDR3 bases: TGTGCCAGCAGCACGCACACAGGGCATAAGGAAGCTTTCTTT.

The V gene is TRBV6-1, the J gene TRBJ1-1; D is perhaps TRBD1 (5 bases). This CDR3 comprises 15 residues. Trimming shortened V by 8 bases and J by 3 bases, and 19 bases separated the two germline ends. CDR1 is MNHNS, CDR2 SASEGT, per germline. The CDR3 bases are TGTGCCAGCGGTAAGGGTACAGGAGGTCACACTGAAGCTTTCTTT. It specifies CASGKGTGGHTEAFF.

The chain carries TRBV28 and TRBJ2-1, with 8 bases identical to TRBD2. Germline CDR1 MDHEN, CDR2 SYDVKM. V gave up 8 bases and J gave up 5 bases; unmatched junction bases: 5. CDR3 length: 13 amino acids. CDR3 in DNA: TGTGCCAGCCTTAGCGGGATGCACAATGAGCAGTTCTTC. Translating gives CASLSGMHNEQFF.